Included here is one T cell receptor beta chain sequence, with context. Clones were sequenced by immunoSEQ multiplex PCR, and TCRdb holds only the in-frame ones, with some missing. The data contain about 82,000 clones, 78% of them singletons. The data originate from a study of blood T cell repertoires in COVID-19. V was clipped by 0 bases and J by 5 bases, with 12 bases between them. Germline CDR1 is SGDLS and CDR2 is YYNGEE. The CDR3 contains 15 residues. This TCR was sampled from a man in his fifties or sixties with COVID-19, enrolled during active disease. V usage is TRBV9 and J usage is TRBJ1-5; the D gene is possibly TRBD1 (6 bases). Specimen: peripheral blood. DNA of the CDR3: TGTGCCAGCAGCGTAGATGCCAAGGGGGATCAGCCCCAGCATTTT. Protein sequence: CASSVDAKGDQPQHF.